What follows are 17 T cell receptor beta chains derived from one specimen sequenced in a study of cytomegalovirus exposure and HLA in healthy donors. Primers included in the PCR were 60 Vbeta and 13 Jbeta primers. The data were produced by immunoSEQ multiplex PCR, yet TCRdb's version contains in-frame clones alone and is incomplete. The table has some 140,000 clones, around 79% seen once; the top ten hold roughly 8%. What was sequenced was PBMCs. All receptors come from a man aged 25-40 years in good health and CMV-seropositive.

The chain is built from TRBV5-4 and TRBJ2-5, with 10 bases aligning to TRBD1. The V segment lost 4 bases and the J segment 2 bases; nucleotides outside the gene matches: 8. This CDR3 is built from 16 residues. CDR1 and CDR2 from the germline V gene are SGHNT and YYREEE (reference sequence). The chain's CDR3 is CASSTKDRGGQETQYF. As DNA, the CDR3 is TGTGCCAGCAGCACTAAGGACAGGGGGGGACAAGAGACCCAGTACTTC.

This clone was counted between two and nine times. Here the CDR3 DNA reads TGTGCCAGCAGCTTGGCCGGGGTAGCAGGACGCGAGCAGTACTTC. It encodes CASSLAGVAGREQYF. This chain links TRBV5-4 with TRBJ2-7; tentative D call: TRBD2 (5 bases). This CDR3 spans 15 amino acids. V gave up 0 bases and J gave up 6 bases, with 16 bases separating them. CDR1 and CDR2 (germline): SGHNT, YYREEE (reference sequence).

The chain has TRBV7-3 and TRBJ2-3, with 9 nucleotides matching TRBD2. The CDR3 spans 16 residues. J lost 3 bases, V lost 2 bases, and 6 bases had no gene match. Germline V lookup: CDR1 SGHTA, CDR2 FQGTGA. In nucleotides, the CDR3 is TGTGCCAGCAGCTTAGGGGCGGGAGGGGAGACAGATACGCAGTATTTT. It is translated as CASSLGAGGETDTQYF. The variable domain in full, completed from reference TRBV7-3 and TRBJ2-3, reads GAGVSQTPSNKVTEKGKYVELRCDPISGHTALYWYRQSLGQGPEFLIYFQGTGAADDSGLPNDRFFAVRPEGSVSTLKIQRTERGDSAVYLCASSLGAGGETDTQYFGPGTRLTVL.

This clone was detected a few times. The V and J genes are TRBV29-1 and TRBJ1-2, with D possibly TRBD1 on 5 matching bases. This CDR3 has 12 amino acids. The V gene lost 4 bases and the J gene lost 6 bases, with 12 bases spanning the gap. Germline V CDR1 and CDR2: SQVTM, ANQGSEA. CDR3 sequence reads: CSVVDSQHGYTF. CDR3 in DNA: TGCAGCGTTGTCGACAGCCAACATGGCTACACCTTC. Complete variable domain (other parts from reference TRBV29-1 and TRBJ1-2): SAVISQKPSRDICQRGTSLTIQCQVDSQVTMMFWYRQQPGQSLTLIATANQGSEATYESGFVIDKFPISRPNLTFSTLTVSNMSPEDSSIYLCSVVDSQHGYTFGSGTRLTVV.

CDR3 amino acids: CASSGYEREGRGEQYF. CDR3 bases: TGTGCCAGCAGCGGCTATGAGCGGGAGGGCCGAGGGGAGCAGTACTTC. J is TRBJ2-7 and V is TRBV13; 10 nucleotides agree with TRBD2. The length of the CDR3 is 16 residues. The V gene end was trimmed by 5 bases and the J gene end by 7 bases; junction bases not matched to a gene: 14. Germline V gene sequence: CDR1 PRHDT, CDR2 FYEKMQ (reference sequence).

The V gene is TRBV30, the J gene TRBJ1-1, with D uncertain. The CDR3 is 13 amino acids. Germline V gives CDR1 GTSNPN, CDR2 SVGIG (reference sequence). Trimming took off 4 bases at V and 3 bases at J, with 12 bases between the two ends. The chain's CDR3 is CAWNLKSDTEAFF. The CDR3 DNA follows: TGTGCCTGGAACTTGAAATCCGACACTGAAGCTTTCTTT.

V and J are TRBV9 and TRBJ2-3; D is unresolved. Trimming removed 0 bases from V and 5 bases from J, with 19 bases in between. The CDR3 totals 17 residues. CDR1 is SGDLS, CDR2 YYNGEE, per germline. The CDR3 here is CASSVGPRVGVGDTQYF. The CDR3 coding sequence is TGTGCCAGCAGCGTAGGCCCCCGGGTCGGAGTAGGAGATACGCAGTATTTT.

The chain has TRBV7-2 and TRBJ2-2; 8 nucleotides align to TRBD2. Trimming cost V 1 base and J 5 bases; bases outside gene matches: 12. In germline, CDR1 is SGHTA, CDR2 FQGNSA. The CDR3 runs to 18 residues. The CDR3 nucleotides read TGTGCCAGCAGCTTAGTGGGCCCCGGGGGGGATGGAACCGGGGAGCTGTTTTTT. Translated, it gives CASSLVGPGGDGTGELFF.

The sample holds one count of this clone. The V call is TRBV4-2, the J call TRBJ1-2; no definite D call. V gave up 0 bases and J gave up 4 bases, with 6 bases separating them. This CDR3 has 13 amino acids. Looked up from germline, CDR1 is LGHNA and CDR2 is YNFKEQ. The chain's CDR3 is CASSQDISYGYTF. In nucleotides, the CDR3 is TGTGCCAGCAGCCAAGATATCTCCTATGGCTACACCTTC.

V usage is TRBV6-5 and J usage is TRBJ2-2; perhaps TRBD1 as D (8 bases). The CDR3 has 15 amino acids. Trimming took 6 bases from V and 4 from J, leaving 15 bases between them. Per germline, CDR1 MNHEY and CDR2 SVGAGI. The CDR3 protein is CASRLTGEGTGELFF. The CDR3 region has the DNA TGTGCCAGCAGGTTGACAGGGGAGGGCACCGGGGAGCTGTTTTTT.

This chain uses TRBV28 with TRBJ2-5, with D possibly matching TRBD1 (6 bases). This CDR3 is built from 14 residues. Between the trimmed V and J ends, which lost 2 bases and 11 bases, there was a span of 18 bases. Per the germline V gene, CDR1 is MDHEN and CDR2 is SYDVKM. CDR3 in amino acids: CASSLQGRGPEQYF. The CDR3 DNA reads TGTGCCAGCAGTTTACAGGGGCGCGGGCCTGAGCAGTACTTC.

In the case of this clone: The sample carries other DNA sequences with the same CDR3. V is TRBV29-1 and J is TRBJ1-2; the D is unclear. CDR1 SQVTM and CDR2 ANQGSEA come from the germline V gene. CDR3 size: 11 residues. V shed 4 bases and J shed 6 bases, with 9 bases lying between them. CDR3 DNA sequence: TGCAGCGTTGTATCCGGGGATGGCTACACCTTC. Its protein product is CSVVSGDGYTF.

Here the CDR3 reads CASSFQQGAYEQYF. Here the CDR3 DNA reads TGTGCCAGCAGTTTCCAGCAGGGGGCCTACGAGCAGTACTTC. The J gene is TRBJ2-7, the V gene TRBV27; 7 positions agree with TRBD1. Germline values: CDR1 MNHEY, CDR2 SMNVEV (reference sequence). The CDR3 is made up of 14 amino acids. Germline trimming cut 3 bases from V and 2 bases from J; bases unmatched to any gene: 4.

This clone has just one count. In nucleotides, the CDR3 is TGTGCCATCAAACCCGACACAAGGAATGAGCAGTTCTTC. It translates to CAIKPDTRNEQFF. The V gene is TRBV10-3, the J gene TRBJ2-1; no reliable D call. V was pared by 7 bases and J by 7 bases, with 14 bases between. The CDR3 is 13 residues long. Germline CDR1 is ENHRY and CDR2 is SYGVKD.

This chain uses TRBV19 with TRBJ1-4, with 8 bases lining up with TRBD1. Germline lookup yields CDR1 LNHDA and CDR2 SQIVND (reference sequence). V lost 4 bases to trimming and J lost 5 bases; unmatched junction nucleotides: 6. The CDR3 spans 15 residues. In nucleotides, the CDR3 is TGTGCCAGTAGTAGGCCTCGGACAGGGAATGAAAAACTGTTTTTT. It specifies CASSRPRTGNEKLFF.

The chain links TRBV5-4 to TRBJ2-5; 10 bases are a match to TRBD1. Germline assignment: CDR1 SGHNT and CDR2 YYREEE (reference sequence). This CDR3 has 15 residues. V gave up 4 bases and J gave up 4 bases; unmatched junction bases: 7. CDR3 sequence reads: CASSPSTGGGETQYF. CDR3 DNA sequence: TGTGCCAGCAGCCCGTCGACAGGGGGCGGAGAGACCCAGTACTTC.

The CDR3 bases are TGTGCCAGTAGCATCAGGGGGGAGAACACTGAAGCTTTCTTT. It is translated as CASSIRGENTEAFF. The genes are TRBV19 and TRBJ1-1; 7 bases match TRBD1. This CDR3 has 14 residues. The V segment lost 6 bases and the J segment 1 base; nucleotides outside the gene matches: 5. The germline V gene encodes CDR1 LNHDA and CDR2 SQIVND (reference sequence). Looking up the rest from reference TRBV19 and TRBJ1-1 gives the full variable domain: DGGITQSPKYLFRKEGQNVTLSCEQNLNHDAMYWYRQDPGQGLRLIYYSQIVNDFQKGDIAEGYSVSREKKESFPLTVTSAQKNPTAFYLCASSIRGENTEAFFGQGTRLTVV.